This entry is about one TCR beta chain. Its antigen is currently not known. No per-base quality is available; no much larger clone lies one base away. For CDR1 and CDR2, the germline V gene lists SGHDT and YYEEEE. Trimmed from V: 1 base; trimmed from J: 6 bases; junction bases lacking a gene match: 10. The cysteine opens and the phenylalanine closes a CDR3 of 17 amino acids. Of all the DNA, just the CDR3 is kept, 51 bases in frame from base 1. Patients with a history of autoimmune disease or receiving systemic immunosuppression were excluded from the trial. Peripheral blood for TCR sequencing was collected from all dose cohorts at baseline, on cycle 4 day 1, and on cycle 7 day 1. Samples came from an open-label, multicenter, first-in-human phase I dose-escalation trial of ivuxolimab. Adults with locally advanced or metastatic melanoma, renal cell carcinoma, hepatocellular carcinoma or head and neck squamous cell carcinoma were enrolled in the trial. Before TCR sequencing, CD4+ T cells and CD8+ T cells were sorted from peripheral blood as separate populations.

For sequencing of the TCRbeta CDR3 region, genomic DNA was extracted from the sorted cells. The immunoSEQ Assay was used for sequencing of TCRbeta CDR3 regions. Imported from immuneACCESS, the table was reduced by TCRdb to in-frame sequences with V and J called. These copies leave out some clones; in studies compared against another copy, an unresolved V gene accounts for under half, and the cause of the remainder is not known. This sample comprises 25,000 or so clones, 75% to 90% of them detected only once. Of the sample, roughly 10% is held by the ten largest clones. These data come from a study of OX40 agonist ivuxolimab in advanced cancers. About the investigation overall: Ivuxolimab was an agonistic, fully human IgG2 monoclonal antibody directed against OX40 (CD134), a costimulatory receptor. Intravenous ivuxolimab was administered to patients every 2 weeks at six dose levels: 0.01, 0.1, 0.3, 1.5, 3 and 10 mg/kg. Of the 52 patients in dose escalation, 19 had hepatocellular carcinoma, about 15 had melanoma, 9 had renal cell carcinoma and 9 had head and neck cancer. In the dose-escalation cohort, nearly 85% of patients were male, and the mean age was 60 years with a range of roughly 20 to 79. Prior anti-PD-1, anti-PD-L1 or anti-CTLA-4 therapy was permitted, and approximately 40% of dose-escalation patients had received checkpoint inhibitors. Partial responses occurred in three dose-escalation patients, of whom one had hepatocellular carcinoma and two had cutaneous melanoma. Peripheral TCRbeta sequencing aimed to test whether ivuxolimab altered TCR sequence diversity and caused clonal T-cell expansion. The paper reports the monotherapy dose-escalation portion (N = 52 patients) of the phase I ivuxolimab trial. Overall results and qualifications from the work: Low levels of normalized T-cell clonal expansion were also seen in some patients who did not respond. The antigen specificity of the peripheral T cells that underwent clonal expansion was not determined. At doses of 0.1 to 3.0 mg/kg, clonal expansion of both CD4+ and CD8+ blood T cells was observed from baseline to week 6. After ivuxolimab, expanded clones were on average more numerous among CD8+ T cells than among CD4+ T cells. In the 0.1-3.0 mg/kg groups, partial responders had among the lowest normalized peripheral clonal expansion, particularly in CD8+ T cells.

The V and J genes are TRBV5-6 and TRBJ2-2; 9 bases in the junction line up with TRBD2. This clonotype originated in an adult with an advanced solid tumor such as melanoma, head and neck, liver or kidney cancer. The sequencing here drew on CD4+ or CD8+ T cells sorted from blood, taken in a trial of the OX40 agonist ivuxolimab. The DNA is TGTGCCAGCAGCTTGAGTTTTATGGCGGGAGGGCCCGGGGAGCTGTTTTTT. Its coded protein is CASSLSFMAGGPGELFF. This CDR3, with the reference TRBV5-6 and TRBJ2-2 proteins standing in past its ends, gives the full variable domain DAGVTQSPTHLIKTRGQQVTLRCSPKSGHDTVSWYQQALGQGPQFIFQYYEEEERQRGNFPDRFSGHQFPNYSSELNVNALLLGDSALYLCASSLSFMAGGPGELFFGEGSRLTVL.